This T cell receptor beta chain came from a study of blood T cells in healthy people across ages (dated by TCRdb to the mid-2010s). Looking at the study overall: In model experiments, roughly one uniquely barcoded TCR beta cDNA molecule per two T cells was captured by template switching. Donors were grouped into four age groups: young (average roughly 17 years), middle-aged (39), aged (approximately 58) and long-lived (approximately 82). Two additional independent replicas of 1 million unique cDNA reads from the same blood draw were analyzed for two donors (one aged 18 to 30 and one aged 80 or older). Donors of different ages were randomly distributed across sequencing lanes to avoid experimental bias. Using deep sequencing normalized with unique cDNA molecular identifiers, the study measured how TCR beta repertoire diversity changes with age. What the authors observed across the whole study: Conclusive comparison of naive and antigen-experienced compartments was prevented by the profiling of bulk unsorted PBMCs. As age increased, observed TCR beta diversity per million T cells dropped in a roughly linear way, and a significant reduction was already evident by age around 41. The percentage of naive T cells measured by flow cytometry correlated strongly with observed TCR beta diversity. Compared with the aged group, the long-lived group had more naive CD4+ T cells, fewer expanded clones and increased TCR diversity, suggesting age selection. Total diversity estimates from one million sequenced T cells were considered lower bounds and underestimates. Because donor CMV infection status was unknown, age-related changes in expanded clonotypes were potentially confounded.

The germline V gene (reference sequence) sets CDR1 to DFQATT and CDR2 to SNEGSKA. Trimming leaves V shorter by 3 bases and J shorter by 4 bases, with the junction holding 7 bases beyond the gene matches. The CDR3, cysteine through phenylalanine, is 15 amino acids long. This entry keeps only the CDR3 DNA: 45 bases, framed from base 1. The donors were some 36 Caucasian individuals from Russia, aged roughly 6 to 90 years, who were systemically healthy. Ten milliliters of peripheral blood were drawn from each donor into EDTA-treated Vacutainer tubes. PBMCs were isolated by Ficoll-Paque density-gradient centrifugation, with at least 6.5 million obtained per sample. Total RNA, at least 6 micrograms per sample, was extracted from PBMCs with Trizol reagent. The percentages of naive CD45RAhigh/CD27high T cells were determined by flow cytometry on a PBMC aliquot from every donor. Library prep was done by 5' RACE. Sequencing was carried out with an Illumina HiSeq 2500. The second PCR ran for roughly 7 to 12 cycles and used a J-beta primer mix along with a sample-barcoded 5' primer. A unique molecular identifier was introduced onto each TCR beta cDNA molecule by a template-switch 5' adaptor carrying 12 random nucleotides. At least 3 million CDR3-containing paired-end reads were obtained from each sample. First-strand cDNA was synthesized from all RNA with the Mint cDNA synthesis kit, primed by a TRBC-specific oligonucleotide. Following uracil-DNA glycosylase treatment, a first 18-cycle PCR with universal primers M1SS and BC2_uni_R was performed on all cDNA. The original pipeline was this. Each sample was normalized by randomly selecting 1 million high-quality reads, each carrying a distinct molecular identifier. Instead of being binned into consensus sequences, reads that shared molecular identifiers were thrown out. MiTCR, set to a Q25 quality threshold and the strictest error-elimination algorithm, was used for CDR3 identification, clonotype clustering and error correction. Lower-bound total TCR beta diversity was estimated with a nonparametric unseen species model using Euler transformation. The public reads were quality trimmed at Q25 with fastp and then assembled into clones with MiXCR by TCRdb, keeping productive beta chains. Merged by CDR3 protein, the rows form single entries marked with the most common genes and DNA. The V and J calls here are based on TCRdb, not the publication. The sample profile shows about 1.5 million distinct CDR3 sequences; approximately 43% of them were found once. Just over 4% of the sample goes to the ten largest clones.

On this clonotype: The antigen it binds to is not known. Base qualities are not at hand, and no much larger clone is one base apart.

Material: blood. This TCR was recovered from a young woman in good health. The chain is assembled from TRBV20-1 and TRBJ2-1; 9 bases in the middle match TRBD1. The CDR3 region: CSARKGTGLYNEQFF. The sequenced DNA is TGCAGTGCTAGGAAGGGGACAGGGCTTTACAATGAGCAGTTCTTC.